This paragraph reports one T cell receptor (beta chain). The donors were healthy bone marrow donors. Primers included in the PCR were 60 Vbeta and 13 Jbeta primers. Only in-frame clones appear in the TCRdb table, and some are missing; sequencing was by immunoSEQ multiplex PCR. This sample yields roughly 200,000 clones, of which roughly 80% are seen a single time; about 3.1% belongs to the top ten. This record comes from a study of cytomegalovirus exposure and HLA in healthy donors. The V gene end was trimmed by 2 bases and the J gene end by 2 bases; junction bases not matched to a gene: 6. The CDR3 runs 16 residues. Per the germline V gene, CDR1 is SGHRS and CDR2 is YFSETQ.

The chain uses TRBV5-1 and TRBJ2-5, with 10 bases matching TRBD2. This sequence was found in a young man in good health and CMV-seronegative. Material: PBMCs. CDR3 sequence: CASSFSSTSGQETQYF. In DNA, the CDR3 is TGCGCCAGCAGCTTCTCCTCGACTAGCGGGCAAGAGACCCAGTACTTC.